The clone carrying this TCR beta chain is a singleton in its sample. Libraries were prepared by immunoSEQ multiplex PCR; TCRdb keeps only in-frame clonotypes and omits some of them. The table records about 22,000 clones, 65% to 90% of them present only once. This record comes from a study of control samples from healthy donors and cancer patients. The germline V gene encodes CDR1 MNHEY and CDR2 SMNVEV (reference sequence). V shed 5 bases and J 4 bases; nucleotides not matched to a gene: 9. This CDR3 comprises 17 residues. The sample was PBMCs. The TCR comes from a man between 60 and 75 years old with head and neck cancer. This sequence joins TRBV27 and TRBJ2-5; 14 bases map to TRBD2. CDR3 in DNA: TGTGCCAGCAGTCGGGGACTAGCGGGAGTAGGGTTAGAGACCCAGTACTTC. Translating gives CASSRGLAGVGLETQYF.